This TCR beta chain was observed in a study of blood T cell repertoires in COVID-19. Repertoires were generated with immunoSEQ multiplex PCR, while TCRdb's copy carries only in-frame clones and drops some. The top ten hold roughly 8.3% of the sample, which has approximately 160,000 clones, over 60% seen once. This clone was seen ten or more times. This sequence was found in a man between 60 and 70 years old with acute or convalescent COVID-19. Sequencing was done on a sample of peripheral blood.

The DNA for the CDR3 is TGTGCCAGCAGTTTATACGGGGGTTCGAACACCGGGGAGCTGTTTTTT. Amino acid sequence: CASSLYGGSNTGELFF. This chain uses TRBV27 with TRBJ2-2, with D perhaps TRBD2 (6 bases). The V gene lost 1 base and the J gene lost 0 bases, with 9 bases spanning the gap. The germline V gene has CDR1 MNHEY and CDR2 SMNVEV (reference sequence). This CDR3 has 16 residues.